This T cell receptor (beta chain) was sequenced for a study of cytomegalovirus exposure and HLA in healthy donors (dated by TCRdb to 2017 to 2019). A note on the overall study: In an earlier analysis of roughly 500 of the donors, about 260 Gb of sequence data and approximately 100 million unique TCR beta sequences from about 180 million T cells were reported. A separate validation cohort of over a hundred different subjects was used in addition to the roughly 670-subject first cohort. All discovery cohort repertoires had been generated on a single sequencing platform. Rather than drawing on any new phenotypic data, the later analysis identified candidate immune exposures from TCR beta sequences and the way those sequences occurred across donors. To study patterns of TCR occurrence, a later analysis re-analyzed previously published TCR beta repertoires from 700 or so donors and added high-resolution HLA genotyping. Alongside the repertoire data, information on donor age, sex, ethnicity and CMV serostatus was compiled. A later genetic analysis used genome-wide SNP genotypes for about 55% of the 666 donors, treating that subset as a discovery cohort. The genetic ancestry cluster associated with self-reported Caucasian donors included roughly 84% of the 398 genotyped donors. High-throughput TCR immunosequencing, statistical association of individual TCRs with disease status, and machine learning were combined to predict cytomegalovirus infection status. Because of strong linkage in the cohort, roughly five DR-DQ haplotypes were treated as single units for association and clustering. The number of donors typed differed by locus, with about 629-640 for A, B, C, DRB1 and DQB1, roughly 520 for DQA1, about 610 for DPA1, and roughly 450 for DPB1. Roughly 300 gigabases of sequencing data and tens of millions of unique TCR sequences made up an early release that covered several hundred HLA-typed donors. Among around 400 genotyped donors of the cohort, an average of about 220,000 unique TCR beta nucleotide sequences was sequenced per donor, of which approximately 18% were non-productive. An earlier analysis of 587 of the donors used high-throughput TCR beta sequencing to judge whether each TCR beta V gene segment behaved as functional or pseudogenic. Both class I and class II loci were covered by HLA typing, at four-digit resolution. The study used immunosequencing to profile the T cell repertoires of about 670 subjects and linked those repertoires to cytomegalovirus serostatus. The study aimed to test whether signatures of past pathogen exposure could be identified by cataloging public T cell receptors. Here is what the overall study found, with its caveats: In this cohort, only TCR beta chains were sequenced, and detectable features were limited by the absence of alpha or paired-chain data. In a later analysis, some 17,000 TCR beta sequences were associated with specific HLA alleles at a false discovery rate of 0.05. In a later analysis, HLA-associated TCR beta chains showed more clonal expansion and lower generation probabilities than non-associated chains that were equally common. A further reported finding was that TCR beta sequences accurately predicted the HLA-A and HLA-B alleles for most subjects in the first cohort. Broadly in line with IMGT annotations, most TCR beta V segments showed up in productive rearrangements about 90% or about 30% of the time in an earlier analysis of approximately 640 of the donors. Across donors, most TCR sequences were observed very rarely, whereas some public TCRs were present in many individuals. In vitro tests confirmed that a few of the cytomegalovirus-associated TCR beta chains recognize cytomegalovirus antigens. Because counts were too low, 15 to 20 rarely observed V segments, including chromosome 9 orphons, were excluded from the earlier analysis of several hundred of the donors. In a later genetic analysis, a missense DCLRE1C variant was associated with V-gene and J-gene trimming of TCR beta chains, and the association was replicated in an independent cohort. Several of the top co-occurrence clusters appeared to be linked to parvovirus B19, influenza, CMV and Epstein-Barr virus, according to a later analysis. When HLA alleles, especially DR and DQ, strongly co-occurred, TCR associations were difficult to assign to individual alleles. In the study, some 160 TCR beta chains were listed as associated with cytomegalovirus. In a later genetic analysis, fewer N-insertions in productive TCRs were reported among donors in an Asian-associated ancestry cluster than the roughly 700-donor mean. Linkage disequilibrium might explain the correlated functional status among segregating V segments, but an unknown experimental factor could not be excluded. A cluster of highly shared sequence variants was judged likely to represent a technical artifact of the sequencing pipeline. According to a later analysis, most CMV-associated TCR beta chains appeared to be HLA-restricted, and the HLA associations seemed to be driven largely by CMV exposure. For the cohort, immune exposure information was limited to CMV serostatus. The authors suggested that the approach could potentially be extended to other disease states and immunological phenotypes. Some IMGT-functional V segments, including TRBV6-2 and TRBV6-3, could not be told apart with the 87-base-pair reads, so those segments were excluded. HLA typing was unavailable for some donors at each locus, so association tests used only the typed subset. Presence/absence analyses assumed roughly uniform sequencing depth across donors, an assumption that may not hold. The classifier was reported to diagnose cytomegalovirus status with high specificity and sensitivity in both the original cohort and the validation cohort. A later analysis found that TCR association rates varied across HLA loci, with DRB1 alleles showing the most associated TCRs and HLA-C alleles the fewest.

In the case of this clone: Its antigen specificity is not known. Nothing much larger sits one base from this clone, and base qualities are not available.

The cohort consisted of hundreds of healthy bone marrow donors. All cohort members were sampled while nominally healthy, although unrecorded immune exposures were likely present. The donor tested CMV seropositive, placing the donor among the approximately 310 seropositive members of the cohort. A peripheral blood sample was collected from each donor, and TCR beta sequencing was performed on peripheral blood mononuclear cells. The Qiagen DNeasy Blood Extraction Kit was used to extract genomic DNA from the blood cell samples. The library was generated by the immunoSEQ multiplex PCR assay. For the multiplex PCR, a mixture combining 60 forward primers for TCR Vbeta segments and 13 reverse primers for TCR Jbeta segments was used. The CDR3 region of rearranged TCR beta genes was amplified from genomic DNA by a multiplex PCR assay. On the Illumina HiSeq System, the amplified TCR beta libraries were sequenced as 87-base-pair reads. Turning to the authors' computational methods: In a later analysis, 80 million or so unique TCR beta chains were counted across the approximately 620 repertoires, and roughly 11 million of these chains were shared by at least two donors. Raw reads were error-corrected and collapsed into unique sequences with a nearest-neighbor algorithm that merged closely related sequences to remove PCR and sequencing errors. Alignment of CDR3 sequences to IMGT reference sequences was used to assign V, D and J gene segments. For a sequence to be retained, a match of at least six nucleotides was required to both a V gene segment and a J gene segment. Rearrangements were classified as productive when the CDR3 lacked stop codons and remained in frame with V and J, and all other rearrangements were classified as non-productive. CDR3 was defined according to IMGT convention as the region running from the second conserved V-encoded cysteine to the conserved J-encoded phenylalanine. In an earlier analysis of approximately 590 of the donors, sequences lacking an unambiguous match to a single V gene segment were excluded. In an earlier analysis of around 600 of the donors, V segments were called functional above 56.7% productive rearrangements and were called segregating when the between-donor standard deviation exceeded 5%. A statistical classification framework was developed to diagnose cytomegalovirus status using the catalog of TCR beta chain sequences. V and J gene assignment, in a later analysis, came from comparing TCR nucleotide sequences with IMGT/GENE-DB human TR gene sequences. Using the TCRdist pipeline, a later analysis assigned CDR3 sequences along with most-parsimonious VDJ recombination scenarios. A later analysis defined each TCR beta chain by its CDR3 amino acid sequence plus V-gene family, and excluded reads lacking a unique V-gene family. To address suspected cross-contamination and a sequencing artifact, a later analysis removed around 590 highly shared, low-generation-probability nucleotide sequences. In a later analysis, a clonal expansion index was calculated for each public chain from normalized within-repertoire ranks of inferred template counts. Generation probabilities in a later analysis came from a VDJ recombination model fitted to out-of-frame rearrangements, and those results were checked against IGoR. A later analysis scored TCR-TCR, TCR-HLA and TCR-CMV co-occurrence with hypergeometric tests, applying a repertoire-size bias correction to TCR pairs. A later analysis estimated false discovery rates by permuting HLA or CMV assignments 20 times. In a later analysis, co-occurring TCRs were grouped with DBSCAN, and TCRdist sequence similarity was added when clustering was performed within HLA-allele-positive subsets. Repertoires with fewer than 30,000 or more than 120,000 public chains, plus five repertoires with anomalous nucleotide sharing, were excluded from co-occurrence clustering. TCRdb carries this immuneACCESS record with in-frame sequences only. Its versions omit some clonotypes, under half of them owing to an unresolved V gene in the studies checked, with the rest unexplained. Clone size and the V and J calls come from that table; the DNA yielded D and trimming. The sample profile shows some 110,000 clones; around three quarters of them were found once. Around 13% of the sample lies in the top ten.

Measured from the cysteine to the phenylalanine, the CDR3 is 15 residues long. The DNA shown is the 45-base CDR3, in frame from base 1. As encoded in the germline V gene, CDR1 is MNHEY while CDR2 is SVGAGI. Trimmed from V: 8 bases; trimmed from J: 3 bases; junction bases lacking a gene match: 4. Sample: PBMCs. This clonotype was obtained from a woman between 35 and 50 years old in good health and CMV-seropositive. The sequence is built from TRBV6-5 and TRBJ2-2, with 12 bases matching TRBD1. The sequenced DNA is TGTGCCAGCCCGGGGACAGGGGGCCACACCGGGGAGCTGTTTTTT. Its amino acids are CASPGTGGHTGELFF.